These T cell receptor beta chains were read from a single sample in a study of cytomegalovirus exposure and HLA in healthy donors. Generated by immunoSEQ multiplex PCR, the TCRdb table keeps only in-frame clones and is missing some. The sample consists of 300,000 or so clones, around four fifths of them appearing once. The sequenced sample consisted of PBMCs. The receptors here all came from a woman aged 40-49 years in good health and CMV-seropositive. Both conserved end residues are part of each CDR3.

len: 14
v_gene: TRBV7-2
j_gene: TRBJ2-2
CDR3aa: CASKRDSSTGELFF

len: 12
v_gene: TRBV18
j_gene: TRBJ2-7
CDR3aa: CASSPNSYEQYF

len: 16
v_gene: TRBV28
j_gene: TRBJ1-5
CDR3aa: CASSYPQGVSNQPQHF

len: 16
v_gene: TRBV19
j_gene: TRBJ2-1
CDR3aa: CASSSPSGSGNNEQFF

len: 18
v_gene: TRBV9
j_gene: TRBJ1-1
CDR3aa: CASSAPRGLLPMNTEAFF

len: 15
v_gene: TRBV5-1
j_gene: TRBJ1-2
CDR3aa: CASSLVGQPNYGYTF

len: 15
v_gene: TRBV28
j_gene: TRBJ2-2
CDR3aa: CASSKPGQGTGELFF

len: 16
v_gene: TRBV30
j_gene: TRBJ1-4
CDR3aa: CAWSFRTGLTNEKLFF

len: 16
v_gene: TRBV5-4
j_gene: TRBJ1-3
CDR3aa: CASSLDAAISGNTIYF

len: 14
v_gene: TRBV7-6
j_gene: TRBJ2-2
CDR3aa: CASRLGGGTGELFF

len: 18
v_gene: TRBV11-2
j_gene: TRBJ2-4
CDR3aa: CASSLMPSAGLAKNIQYF

len: 17
v_gene: TRBV30
j_gene: .
CDR3aa: CAWSVSRTSGRGDEQYF

len: 15
v_gene: TRBV27
j_gene: TRBJ2-3
CDR3aa: CASSLGATSTDTQYF

len: 14
v_gene: TRBV18
j_gene: TRBJ2-7
CDR3aa: CASSPSGSSYEQYF

len: 15
v_gene: TRBV4-1
j_gene: TRBJ2-1
CDR3aa: CASSQDPSDYNEQFF

len: 15
v_gene: TRBV6-1
j_gene: TRBJ2-2
CDR3aa: CASSAKTGSTGELFF

len: 15
v_gene: TRBV11-2
j_gene: TRBJ2-1
CDR3aa: CASSSRLVAHNEQFF

len: 14
v_gene: TRBV7-2
j_gene: TRBJ2-7
CDR3aa: CASSLVRGDYEQYF

len: 14
v_gene: TRBV6-5
j_gene: TRBJ2-7
CDR3aa: CASSNGQGGYEQYF

len: 16
v_gene: TRBV27
j_gene: TRBJ2-6
CDR3aa: CASSPLTVSGANVLTF

len: 15
v_gene: TRBV2
j_gene: TRBJ2-7
CDR3aa: CASSEEGGGAYEQYF

len: 17
v_gene: TRBV18
j_gene: TRBJ2-1
CDR3aa: CASSPLAGGTSGNEQFF

len: 13
v_gene: TRBV19
j_gene: TRBJ2-1
CDR3aa: CASSTTGTREQFF

len: 19
v_gene: TRBV21-1
j_gene: TRBJ2-2
CDR3aa: CASSNGVPRNRGDTGELFF

len: 15
v_gene: TRBV5-1
j_gene: TRBJ2-1
CDR3aa: CASSSSGSSYNEQFF

len: 15
v_gene: TRBV19
j_gene: TRBJ1-5
CDR3aa: CASTQGVGDRQPQHF

len: 13
v_gene: TRBV28
j_gene: TRBJ1-2
CDR3aa: CASTADRGSGYTF

len: 15
v_gene: TRBV19
j_gene: TRBJ2-1
CDR3aa: CASSQVGQGANEQFF

len: 19
v_gene: TRBV4-1
j_gene: TRBJ2-3
CDR3aa: CASSQDRGWGTRGTDTQYF

len: 12
v_gene: TRBV30
j_gene: TRBJ2-7
CDR3aa: CAWSSGFDEQYF

len: 16
v_gene: TRBV19
j_gene: TRBJ2-7
CDR3aa: CASSMASGRGVDEQYF

len: 17
v_gene: TRBV19
j_gene: TRBJ1-1
CDR3aa: CASSSLTQGAVNTEAFF

len: 15
v_gene: TRBV9
j_gene: TRBJ1-2
CDR3aa: CASSAQTQGVYGYTF

len: 16
v_gene: TRBV27
j_gene: TRBJ2-7
CDR3aa: CASSLWSGTSGYEQYF

len: 14
v_gene: TRBV28
j_gene: TRBJ1-1
CDR3aa: CASSLYQARSEAFF

len: 16
v_gene: TRBV2
j_gene: TRBJ2-5
CDR3aa: CASSEGRSGRWETQYF

len: 15
v_gene: TRBV27
j_gene: TRBJ2-1
CDR3aa: CASSTGTGGGNEQFF

len: 18
v_gene: TRBV7-9
j_gene: .
CDR3aa: CASSLASPLRDTTYEQYF

len: 15
v_gene: TRBV7-9
j_gene: TRBJ1-6
CDR3aa: CASSLGQSGNSPLHF

len: 14
v_gene: TRBV30
j_gene: TRBJ1-5
CDR3aa: CAWGTGVDNQPQHF

len: 14
v_gene: TRBV30
j_gene: TRBJ2-1
CDR3aa: CAWTSPGRRDEQFF

len: 15
v_gene: TRBV7-2
j_gene: TRBJ1-3
CDR3aa: CASEAGTGTGNTIYF

len: 12
v_gene: TRBV5-1
j_gene: TRBJ2-7
CDR3aa: CASSQETGNKDF

len: 17
v_gene: TRBV19
j_gene: TRBJ2-1
CDR3aa: CASSIEQGAYPYNEQFF

len: 14
v_gene: TRBV29-1
j_gene: TRBJ2-1
CDR3aa: CSVGGGQGLNEQFF